The subject of this entry is one T cell receptor beta chain. This entry is derived from a study of PD-1 blockade in classical Hodgkin lymphoma. This CDR3 comprises 11 residues. Germline V gene sequence: CDR1 ENHRY, CDR2 SYGVKD. Between the trimmed V and J ends, which lost 7 bases and 4 bases, there was a span of 6 bases. Time point indicated: cycle 4 day 1 (C4D1), after less than 7 weeks of nivolumab. Every single patient, without exception, relapsed after autologous stem cell transplantation, and brentuximab vedotin exposure varied. Complete response, partial response or progressive disease was each patient's best response. Data came from immunoSEQ multiplex PCR; TCRdb stores just in-frame clones and leaves some out. The sample includes more than 75,000 clones, 85% to 95% of them seen just once.

The material was peripheral blood mononuclear cells (PBMCs), obtained before the fourth cycle of nivolumab. This TCR came from a human donor with classical Hodgkin lymphoma. The rearrangement joins TRBV10-3 to TRBJ2-3; D gene uncertain. CDR3: CAITDADTQYF. The DNA of the CDR3 is TGTGCCATCACTGACGCAGATACGCAGTATTTT.